These 30 T cell receptor beta chains were all obtained from the same sample, sequenced in a study of identical twins. TCRdb redid the calling of the 5' RACE reads with MiXCR, one entry per CDR3 protein. The table has about 240,000 distinct CDR3 sequences, roughly a tenth seen once; the top ten hold about 9%. The sample taken for sequencing was memory T cells sorted from blood. The receptors come from a man aged 45-60 years in good health.

There are a few counts of this clonotype. This sequence joins TRBV5-1 and TRBJ2-3; possibly TRBD1 or TRBD2 for D (5 bases each). Germline-derived CDR1 and CDR2 are SGHRS and YFSETQ. V gave up 1 base and J gave up 0 bases, with 6 bases separating them. The CDR3 is 14 amino acids. The DNA for the CDR3 is TGCGCCAGCAGCTTGTGGGGGAGCACAGATACGCAGTATTTT. Translated: CASSLWGSTDTQYF.

The rearrangement joins TRBV20-1 to TRBJ2-7; D is unclear. The germline gives CDR1 DFQATT, CDR2 SNEGSKA (reference sequence). Trimming shortened V by 0 bases and J by 6 bases, and 6 bases separated the two germline ends. This CDR3 has 11 residues. The CDR3 is CSARDRTEQYF. The CDR3 DNA is TGCAGTGCTAGAGACAGAACCGAGCAGTACTTC.

This clonotype appeared many times. The CDR3 sequence is CSARALAGGHPSEQFF. The CDR3 nucleotides are TGCAGTGCTAGAGCCCTAGCGGGAGGCCATCCCAGTGAGCAGTTCTTC. The chain joins TRBV20-1 to TRBJ2-1; TRBD2 matches 11 bases. The V and J ends lost 1 base and 9 bases, in that order; junction bases with no gene match: 11. Per the germline V gene, CDR1 is DFQATT and CDR2 is SNEGSKA (reference sequence). This CDR3 spans 16 amino acids.

This clonotype appeared many times. CDR3 protein: CASSKASEVNYGYTF. The CDR3 DNA reads TGTGCCAGCAGCAAAGCATCGGAAGTTAACTATGGCTACACCTTC. The chain couples TRBV21-1 to TRBJ1-2. TRBV21-1 is shown as a pseudogene. This CDR3 has 15 amino acids.

This clonotype was counted ten times or more. This rearrangement joins TRBV3-1 to TRBJ1-3; 9 bases line up with TRBD1. Germline V gene data show CDR1 as LGHDT and CDR2 as YNNKEL (reference sequence). The V gene end was trimmed by 3 bases and the J gene end by 2 bases; junction bases not matched to a gene: 11. The CDR3 length is 18 residues. For the CDR3, the DNA is TGTGCCAGCAGCCACCCGCTCGGGGGACAGGGTACTGGAAACACCATATATTTT. Encoded protein: CASSHPLGGQGTGNTIYF. Looking up the rest from reference TRBV3-1 and TRBJ1-3 gives the full variable domain: DTAVSQTPKYLVTQMGNDKSIKCEQNLGHDTMYWYKQDSKKFLKIMFSYNNKELIINETVPNRFSPKSPDKAHLNLHINSLELGDSAVYFCASSHPLGGQGTGNTIYFGEGSWLTVV.

This clonotype was detected a few times. The V and J genes are TRBV27 and TRBJ2-7; D gene uncertain. The V and J ends lost 0 bases and 5 bases respectively, with 11 bases between them. Germline V gene lookup returns CDR1 MNHEY and CDR2 SMNVEV (reference sequence). The CDR3 is 14 amino acids. CDR3 loop: CASSLSVGANEQYF. In nucleotides, the CDR3 is TGTGCCAGCAGTTTATCCGTGGGTGCTAACGAGCAGTACTTC.

The J gene is TRBJ2-5, the V gene TRBV7-9; either TRBD1 or TRBD2 may fit D (6 bases each). Per the germline V gene, CDR1 is SEHNR and CDR2 is FQNEAQ (reference sequence). The germline V and J ends were trimmed by 5 bases and 1 base, with 14 bases remaining between them. The CDR3 has 15 amino acids. CDR3 region: CASSPGDNTQETQYF. The CDR3 DNA reads as TGTGCCAGCAGCCCGGGGGACAACACCCAAGAGACCCAGTACTTC.

This clonotype was picked up a small number of times. The chain is built from TRBV7-8 and TRBJ1-6; tentative D call: TRBD1 (6 bases). Trimming left V 11 bases short and J 8 bases short, with 19 bases between. CDR3 length: 14 residues. From germline, CDR1 is SGHVS and CDR2 FQNEAQ. Here the CDR3 DNA reads TGTGCCTCCAGCGGGGCAGGGGTTTATTCACCCCTCCACTTT. This encodes CASSGAGVYSPLHF.

The genes are TRBV12-3 or TRBV12-4 and TRBJ2-3, with 10 bases matching TRBD2. J was trimmed by 1 base and V by 3 bases; bases with no gene match: 1. The CDR3 contains 15 residues. The CDR3 DNA follows: TGTGCCAGCAGTTTCCTAGCGGGGGGCACAGATACGCAGTATTTT. Protein product: CASSFLAGGTDTQYF.

The chain couples TRBV4-3 to TRBJ2-7; D possibly uses TRBD1 or TRBD2 (5 bases each). Germline CDR1 is LGHNA and CDR2 is YSLEER. The CDR3 is 17 amino acids. Trimming stripped 0 bases from V and 0 bases from J, with 15 bases between. CDR3 protein: CASSQELGPSSSYEQYF. The CDR3, as DNA: TGCGCCAGCAGCCAAGAGTTGGGACCGTCGAGCTCCTACGAGCAGTACTTC.

To note about this clonotype: A read error may explain this, as a much larger clone is one base away. This sequence joins TRBV5-6 and TRBJ2-1; 8 bases match TRBD1. CDR1 and CDR2 from the germline V gene are SGHDT and YYEEEE. CDR3 length: 12 residues. This CDR3 reads CASSTQDRDPLF. The CDR3 bases are TGTGCCAGCAGCACCCAGGACAGGGACCCGCTCTTC.

This clonotype was detected many times. This chain uses TRBV19 with TRBJ2-1; TRBD2 agrees at 8 bases. CDR1 is LNHDA and CDR2 is SQIVND in the germline V gene (reference sequence). Trimming removed 1 base from V and 6 bases from J; junction bases left unmatched: 2. This CDR3 comprises 14 residues. The CDR3 coding sequence is TGTGCCAGTAGTATAGGGACTAGCCCCAATGAGCAGTTCTTC. Translated: CASSIGTSPNEQFF.

This CDR3 reads CASSQIQRESEQYF. The CDR3, as DNA: TGCGCCAGCAGCCAAATCCAGCGGGAGTCCGAGCAGTACTTC. The chain recombines TRBV4-1 with TRBJ2-7; TRBD2 matches 8 bases. Germline trimming cut 2 bases from V and 6 bases from J; bases unmatched to any gene: 6. The CDR3 consists of 14 residues. Per the germline V gene, CDR1 is MGHRA and CDR2 is YSYEKL.

This clonotype was observed a handful of times. The rearrangement joins TRBV2 to TRBJ2-1; TRBD2 might be the D (5 bases). CDR3 size: 12 residues. V lost 5 bases and J 9 bases, leaving 11 bases between the germline ends. Looked up from germline, CDR1 is SNHLY and CDR2 is FYNNEI. Here the CDR3 reads CASSSFGIEQFF. DNA for the CDR3: TGTGCCAGCAGTTCTTTCGGGATTGAGCAGTTCTTC. The full variable domain, with the rest looked up from reference TRBV2 and TRBJ2-1, is EPEVTQTPSHQVTQMGQEVILRCVPISNHLYFYWYRQILGQKVEFLVSFYNNEISEKSEIFDDQFSVERPDGSNFTLKIRSTKLEDSAMYFCASSSFGIEQFFGPGTRLTVL.

This clonotype has a handful of counts. The chain joins TRBV12-3 or TRBV12-4 to TRBJ1-2, with 7 bases aligning to TRBD1. Losses at the gene ends were 6 bases for V and 2 bases for J; bases not matched to a gene: 9. This CDR3 has 15 residues. In DNA, the CDR3 is TGTGCCAGCAGCCCCGGGACAGCCCAAAACTATGGCTACACCTTC. It codes for CASSPGTAQNYGYTF.

This clonotype has just a few counts. This chain uses TRBV28 with TRBJ1-4, with D perhaps matching TRBD1 (5 bases). This CDR3 has 15 amino acids. CDR1 is MDHEN, CDR2 SYDVKM, per germline. Trimming removed 1 base at V and 3 bases at J, with 9 bases between. DNA of the CDR3: TGTGCCAGCAGTTTATCAGGGAGCGCTAATGAAAAACTGTTTTTT. It translates to CASSLSGSANEKLFF.

There are many counts of this clonotype. The chain carries TRBV29-1 and TRBJ1-1; tentatively, D is TRBD1 (5 bases). There are 14 residues in the CDR3. Germline-derived CDR1 and CDR2 are SQVTM and ANQGSEA. The V end lost 7 bases, the J end lost 0 bases, and 15 bases lay between the germline ends. CDR3 sequence: CSDRQPPMNTEAFF. The CDR3 DNA sequence: TGCAGCGATAGACAGCCCCCAATGAACACTGAAGCTTTCTTT.

This clonotype was seen a handful of times. The genes are TRBV20-1 and TRBJ2-1; the match to TRBD2 covers 15 bases. V was pared by 6 bases and J by 5 bases, with 11 bases of the junction left unmatched. Per the germline V gene, CDR1 is DFQATT and CDR2 is SNEGSKA (reference sequence). The length of the CDR3 is 17 residues. The CDR3 nucleotides are TGCAGTGCCAAAATCCCGGGACTAGCGGGGGGAGACAATGAGCAGTTCTTC. It yields the protein CSAKIPGLAGGDNEQFF.

This clonotype came up a few times. This chain uses TRBV9 with TRBJ1-1; D uncertain. V lost 3 bases, J lost 4 bases, and 7 bases lay in between. The CDR3 contains 12 residues. The germline gives CDR1 SGDLS, CDR2 YYNGEE. The CDR3 loop reads CASSGSLTEAFF. The CDR3 DNA reads TGTGCCAGCAGCGGGAGTCTCACTGAAGCTTTCTTT.

Turning to this clonotype: A much larger clone lies one base from this, so it may be a read error. This sequence joins TRBV7-2 and TRBJ1-4; no definite D call. The CDR3 runs 13 residues. CDR1 SGHTA and CDR2 FQGNSA come from the germline V gene. The CDR3 here is CPSSSRAAEKLFF. The CDR3 region has the DNA TGTCCCAGCAGCTCAAGGGCGGCCGAAAAACTGTTTTTT.

This clonotype has ten or more counts. The chain carries TRBV7-9 and TRBJ2-3; D gene ambiguous. Germline lookup yields CDR1 SEHNR and CDR2 FQNEAQ (reference sequence). V lost 5 bases, J lost 0 bases, and 15 bases lay in between. CDR3 length: 16 residues. Here the CDR3 reads CASSTRTAGSTDTQYF. DNA of the CDR3: TGTGCCAGCAGCACCAGGACCGCCGGAAGCACAGATACGCAGTATTTT.

This clonotype showed up many times. The chain couples TRBV25-1 to TRBJ2-7, with TRBD1 matching over 8 bases. Germline-derived CDR1 and CDR2 are MGHDK and SYGVNS. There are 14 residues in the CDR3. V shed 6 bases and J 6 bases; nucleotides not matched to a gene: 10. The CDR3 region is CASRTGGAASEQYF. CDR3 bases: TGTGCCAGCAGAACAGGGGGAGCCGCCTCCGAGCAGTACTTC.

This clonotype was observed a handful of times. This chain links TRBV20-1 with TRBJ2-2; 9 positions agree with TRBD2. V lost 0 bases and J lost 8; bases outside the gene matches: 1. The CDR3 spans 13 residues. The germline V gene encodes CDR1 DFQATT and CDR2 SNEGSKA (reference sequence). Here the CDR3 reads CSARDSGGGELFF. As DNA, the CDR3 is TGCAGTGCTAGAGATAGCGGGGGAGGGGAGCTGTTTTTT.

The rearrangement links TRBV12-3 or TRBV12-4 to TRBJ2-7, with 10 bases identical to TRBD1. V lost 5 bases, J lost 6 bases, and 4 bases stayed unmatched. CDR3 length: 13 amino acids. The CDR3 DNA reads as TGTGCCAGCAGTGGACAGGGGGTTGTCGAGCAGTACTTC. This codes for CASSGQGVVEQYF.

This clonotype was observed a few times. The rearrangement uses TRBV10-2 and TRBJ1-1; no definite D call. Germline assignment: CDR1 WSHSY and CDR2 SAAADI. Trimming removed 4 bases at V and 4 bases at J, with 10 bases between. CDR3 length equals 13 residues. The CDR3 sequence is CASSVGKITEAFF. DNA of the CDR3: TGCGCCAGCAGTGTAGGGAAGATCACTGAAGCTTTCTTT.

This clonotype was detected many times. This rearrangement joins TRBV6-1 to TRBJ1-2, with D unclear. Trimming removed 2 bases at V and 1 base at J, with 11 bases between. Germline values: CDR1 MNHNS, CDR2 SASEGT. The CDR3 consists of 15 residues. CDR3 region: CASSEQPKLNYGYTF. CDR3 nucleotides: TGTGCCAGCAGTGAACAACCGAAGCTTAACTATGGCTACACCTTC.

This chain connects TRBV7-9 to TRBJ2-7; the D gene could be TRBD1 or TRBD2 (6 bases each). Germline V gene lookup returns CDR1 SEHNR and CDR2 FQNEAQ (reference sequence). Trimming pared 5 bases from V and 3 bases from J, leaving 17 bases between. This CDR3 region has 15 residues. The CDR3, as DNA: TGTGCCAGCAGCCCGAGGGGAGGCAGGGGCTACGAGCAGTACTTC. Translation: CASSPRGGRGYEQYF.

The rearrangement links TRBV19 to TRBJ1-2; no clear D gene. The CDR3 covers 13 residues. Germline V gives CDR1 LNHDA, CDR2 SQIVND (reference sequence). V was shortened by 6 bases and J by 1 base, with 9 bases between the two germline ends. CDR3 loop: CASSTAGNYGYTF. Here the CDR3 DNA reads TGTGCCAGTAGCACGGCGGGTAACTATGGCTACACCTTC.

This clonotype turned up a few times. The chain is built from TRBV6-5 and TRBJ2-1; 7 nucleotides line up with TRBD2. After removal of 1 base from V and 7 bases from J, the junction contained 7 bases not matched to a gene. Per the germline V gene, CDR1 is MNHEY and CDR2 is SVGAGI. The CDR3 contains 15 residues. CDR3: CASSYYGRGGNEQFF. The CDR3 region has the DNA TGTGCCAGCAGTTACTATGGGAGGGGCGGGAATGAGCAGTTCTTC.

The sample holds many counts of this clonotype. The rearrangement links TRBV9 to TRBJ1-2; D is unclear. The CDR3 loop spans 13 amino acids. V lost 0 bases and J lost 4, with 7 bases in between. In germline, CDR1 is SGDLS, CDR2 YYNGEE. The CDR3 loop is CASSVDDAYGYTF. In DNA form, the CDR3 reads TGTGCCAGCAGCGTAGACGACGCCTATGGCTACACCTTC.